This T cell receptor beta chain was obtained from a study of T cells after yellow fever vaccination. Whole-study findings and limits: A large majority of primary-vaccination clones showed up again after the booster (roughly 95% CD4, around 90% CD8).

In TCRdb, the 5' RACE reads were re-called with MiXCR into one record per CDR3 protein. The sample has under 150,000 distinct CDR3 sequences; roughly 8% are singletons. This clonotype came up many times. Its antigen remains unknown. This receptor was obtained from a man under 40 who received the YFV17D yellow fever vaccine. The sample here was CD4+ T cells sorted from PBMCs, taken 5 days after the yellow fever booster vaccination.

The CDR3 loop is CASSFGLAGEDEQFF. The CDR3 DNA follows: TGTGCCAGCAGTTTCGGGCTAGCGGGAGAGGATGAGCAGTTCTTC. The J gene is TRBJ2-1, the V gene TRBV28, with 10 bases fitting TRBD2. Germline V gene sequence: CDR1 MDHEN, CDR2 SYDVKM. J gave up 8 bases and V 3 bases, and 7 bases lay outside the gene matches. CDR3 size: 15 residues.